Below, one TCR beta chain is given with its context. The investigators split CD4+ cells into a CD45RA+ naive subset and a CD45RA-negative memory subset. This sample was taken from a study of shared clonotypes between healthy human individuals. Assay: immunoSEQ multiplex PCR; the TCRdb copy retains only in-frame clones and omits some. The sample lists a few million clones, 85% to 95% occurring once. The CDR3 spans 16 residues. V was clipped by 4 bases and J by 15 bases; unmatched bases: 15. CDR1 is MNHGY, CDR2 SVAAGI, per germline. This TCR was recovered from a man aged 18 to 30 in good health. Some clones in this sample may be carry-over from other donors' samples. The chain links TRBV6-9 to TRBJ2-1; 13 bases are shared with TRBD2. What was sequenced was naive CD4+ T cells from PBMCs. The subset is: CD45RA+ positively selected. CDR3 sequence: CASSSDRLAGGPNRFF. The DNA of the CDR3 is TGTGCCAGCAGTTCTGACAGACTAGCGGGAGGCCCTAACCGGTTCTTC.